This T cell receptor (beta chain) was obtained from a study of blood T cell repertoires in COVID-19 (dated by TCRdb to the early 2020s). The study in broad terms: Samples from collaborators originated in the United States, Italy and Spain and spanned both the acute and convalescent phases of COVID-19. The prospective study material was composed of cDNA or gDNA derived from T cells, B-cell-depleted T cells, or PBMCs. The dataset comprised deeply sampled blood TCRbeta repertoires from subjects exposed to, actively infected with, or recovered from COVID-19. A freely available public database, intended as a resource for researchers studying the immune response to SARS-CoV-2, is where the repertoires were released. Samples were obtained from the ongoing ImmuneRACE study (first 160 participants) and from over 1,000 subjects provided by 6 global collaborators. The sample metadata nearly always contained a de-identified subject ID, COVID-19 status, age in years and sex. Where available, HLA class I and class II types were obtained from metadata supplied by the sample provider rather than from assay-based typing. Overall study outcomes, separate from this receptor: Clinical and demographic metadata were provided uncurated, with the amount varying by source and participant.

Whole blood was collected in K2EDTA tubes by collaborating institutions according to the institutions' own protocols. Collaborator samples were shipped for TCRbeta analysis as frozen whole blood, isolated PBMCs, or DNA extracted from either sample type. Note on this clone: Its antigen target is currently unknown. Base qualities are missing; no much larger clone stands one base away.

TCRbeta CDR3 regions were amplified from genomic DNA using the immunoSEQ Assay, a bias-controlled multiplex PCR. Per the original workflow: The number of nucleated cells in each sample was estimated from the amplification of reference gene primers within the assay. To quantify the absolute abundance of each unique TCRbeta CDR3 rearrangement, sequence reads were collapsed and filtered. For each sample, productive Simpson clonality was calculated as the square root of Simpson's diversity index across productive rearrangements. Imported from immuneACCESS, the table was reduced by TCRdb to in-frame sequences with V and J called. These copies leave out some clones; in studies compared against another copy, an unresolved V gene accounts for under half, and the cause of the remainder is not known. That table furnishes V, J and clone size, whereas the DNA furnished D and trimming. Within this sample are 84,000 or so clones, with 80% of them counted one time only. The ten top clones hold around 12% of the sample.

The sequence was obtained from a woman aged 40 to 49 with active or convalescent COVID-19. Sample: peripheral blood.

For the CDR3, the sequence is CASRAQGGETQYF. Read as DNA, the sequence is TGTGCCAGCAGGGCACAGGGGGGAGAGACCCAGTACTTC. The sequence links TRBV28 to TRBJ2-5; 8 bases in between match TRBD1. V is pruned by 6 bases and J by 4 bases, leaving 4 bases of the junction without a gene match. From its cysteine to its phenylalanine, the CDR3 spans 13 amino acids. Only CDR3 DNA is held: 39 bases, read in frame from base 1. From the germline V gene, CDR1 is MDHEN and CDR2 is SYDVKM.